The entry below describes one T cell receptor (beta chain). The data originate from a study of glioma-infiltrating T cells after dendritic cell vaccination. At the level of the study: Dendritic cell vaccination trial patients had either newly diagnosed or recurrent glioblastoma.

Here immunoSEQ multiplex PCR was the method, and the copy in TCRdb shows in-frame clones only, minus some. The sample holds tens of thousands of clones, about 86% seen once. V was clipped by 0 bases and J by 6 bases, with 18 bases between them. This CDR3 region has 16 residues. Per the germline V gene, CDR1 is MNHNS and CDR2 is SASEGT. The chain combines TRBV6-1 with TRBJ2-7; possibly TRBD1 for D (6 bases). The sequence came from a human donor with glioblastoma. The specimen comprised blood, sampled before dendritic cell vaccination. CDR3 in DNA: TGTGCCAGCAGTGAAGCGCCATGGGACACCAGAAGCGAGCAGTACTTC. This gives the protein CASSEAPWDTRSEQYF.